The clone carrying this TCR beta chain was counted between two and nine times. This sample was included in a study of patients and donors after allogeneic stem cell transplantation. Using its own MiXCR run on the RT-PCR reads, TCRdb lists one record per CDR3 protein. The sample holds about a million distinct CDR3 sequences; around 17% are singletons and the top ten take roughly 6.4%. The CDR3 consists of 14 residues. V was clipped by 7 bases and J by 3 bases, with 13 bases between them. The clonotype comes from a human donor who was either an allogeneic HSCT recipient or a stem cell or donor lymphocyte infusion donor (not recorded which). It is not recorded whose cells these are; they may come from a transplant donor. Sequencing was carried out using blood, either unsorted or a sorted T cell fraction (not recorded which). The chain carries TRBV12-3 or TRBV12-4 and TRBJ2-1; D is perhaps TRBD1 (6 bases). CDR3 residues: CASTLGTNYNEQFF. In DNA, the CDR3 is TGTGCCAGCACCTTAGGGACAAACTACAATGAGCAGTTCTTC.